Listed here is a single TCR beta chain. What it recognizes is unknown. The data were obtained in a study of T cells in localized non-small cell lung cancer. The study's findings and limits: Heterogeneity remains possible because sequencing was limited to only one tumor region. T cell clonality was highest in uninvolved adjacent lung, above tumor. Longer overall survival accompanied higher blood T cell density. Researchers found a median roughly 56 of the top 100 tumor clones in adjacent lung.

Trimming removed 2 bases from V and 1 base from J, with 5 bases in between. The length of the CDR3 is 13 residues. From germline, CDR1 is MNHNS and CDR2 SASEGT. Produced via immunoSEQ multiplex PCR; TCRdb's table is partial and in-frame only. The sample yields nearly 35,000 clones, approximately 89% seen once. The sequenced sample was peripheral blood mononuclear cells, obtained before any cancer treatment. The TCR originated in an older female donor with stage II lung adenocarcinoma. This chain links TRBV6-1 with TRBJ1-1; unclear D gene. In DNA form, the CDR3 reads TGTGCCAGCAGTGAAACCTGGAACACTGAAGCTTTCTTT. Amino acids: CASSETWNTEAFF.